This T cell receptor beta chain was captured by sequencing in a study of shared clonotypes between healthy human individuals. The study, taken as a whole, reports: What rarefaction showed was incomplete sorted-subset sequencing despite large depth.

Comments on this clone: Antigen: not known.

The CDR3 spans 12 residues. Germline CDR1 and CDR2: SQVTM and ANQGSEA. V was pared by 4 bases and J by 6 bases, with 10 bases between. Some clones are missing from TCRdb's copy, which holds only in-frame ones; the method was immunoSEQ multiplex PCR. The sample records over 95,000 clones, 55% to 70% being singletons. The sample comprised memory CD8+ T cells sorted from blood. This sample's subset: CD45RO+ cells pooled with CCR7-negative TemRA cells. The receptor's source is a woman younger than 45 in good health. This chain uses TRBV29-1 with TRBJ2-1; D uncertain. CDR3 in amino acids: CSVVVLANEQFF. The CDR3 nucleotides read TGCAGCGTTGTTGTCCTGGCCAATGAGCAGTTCTTC.